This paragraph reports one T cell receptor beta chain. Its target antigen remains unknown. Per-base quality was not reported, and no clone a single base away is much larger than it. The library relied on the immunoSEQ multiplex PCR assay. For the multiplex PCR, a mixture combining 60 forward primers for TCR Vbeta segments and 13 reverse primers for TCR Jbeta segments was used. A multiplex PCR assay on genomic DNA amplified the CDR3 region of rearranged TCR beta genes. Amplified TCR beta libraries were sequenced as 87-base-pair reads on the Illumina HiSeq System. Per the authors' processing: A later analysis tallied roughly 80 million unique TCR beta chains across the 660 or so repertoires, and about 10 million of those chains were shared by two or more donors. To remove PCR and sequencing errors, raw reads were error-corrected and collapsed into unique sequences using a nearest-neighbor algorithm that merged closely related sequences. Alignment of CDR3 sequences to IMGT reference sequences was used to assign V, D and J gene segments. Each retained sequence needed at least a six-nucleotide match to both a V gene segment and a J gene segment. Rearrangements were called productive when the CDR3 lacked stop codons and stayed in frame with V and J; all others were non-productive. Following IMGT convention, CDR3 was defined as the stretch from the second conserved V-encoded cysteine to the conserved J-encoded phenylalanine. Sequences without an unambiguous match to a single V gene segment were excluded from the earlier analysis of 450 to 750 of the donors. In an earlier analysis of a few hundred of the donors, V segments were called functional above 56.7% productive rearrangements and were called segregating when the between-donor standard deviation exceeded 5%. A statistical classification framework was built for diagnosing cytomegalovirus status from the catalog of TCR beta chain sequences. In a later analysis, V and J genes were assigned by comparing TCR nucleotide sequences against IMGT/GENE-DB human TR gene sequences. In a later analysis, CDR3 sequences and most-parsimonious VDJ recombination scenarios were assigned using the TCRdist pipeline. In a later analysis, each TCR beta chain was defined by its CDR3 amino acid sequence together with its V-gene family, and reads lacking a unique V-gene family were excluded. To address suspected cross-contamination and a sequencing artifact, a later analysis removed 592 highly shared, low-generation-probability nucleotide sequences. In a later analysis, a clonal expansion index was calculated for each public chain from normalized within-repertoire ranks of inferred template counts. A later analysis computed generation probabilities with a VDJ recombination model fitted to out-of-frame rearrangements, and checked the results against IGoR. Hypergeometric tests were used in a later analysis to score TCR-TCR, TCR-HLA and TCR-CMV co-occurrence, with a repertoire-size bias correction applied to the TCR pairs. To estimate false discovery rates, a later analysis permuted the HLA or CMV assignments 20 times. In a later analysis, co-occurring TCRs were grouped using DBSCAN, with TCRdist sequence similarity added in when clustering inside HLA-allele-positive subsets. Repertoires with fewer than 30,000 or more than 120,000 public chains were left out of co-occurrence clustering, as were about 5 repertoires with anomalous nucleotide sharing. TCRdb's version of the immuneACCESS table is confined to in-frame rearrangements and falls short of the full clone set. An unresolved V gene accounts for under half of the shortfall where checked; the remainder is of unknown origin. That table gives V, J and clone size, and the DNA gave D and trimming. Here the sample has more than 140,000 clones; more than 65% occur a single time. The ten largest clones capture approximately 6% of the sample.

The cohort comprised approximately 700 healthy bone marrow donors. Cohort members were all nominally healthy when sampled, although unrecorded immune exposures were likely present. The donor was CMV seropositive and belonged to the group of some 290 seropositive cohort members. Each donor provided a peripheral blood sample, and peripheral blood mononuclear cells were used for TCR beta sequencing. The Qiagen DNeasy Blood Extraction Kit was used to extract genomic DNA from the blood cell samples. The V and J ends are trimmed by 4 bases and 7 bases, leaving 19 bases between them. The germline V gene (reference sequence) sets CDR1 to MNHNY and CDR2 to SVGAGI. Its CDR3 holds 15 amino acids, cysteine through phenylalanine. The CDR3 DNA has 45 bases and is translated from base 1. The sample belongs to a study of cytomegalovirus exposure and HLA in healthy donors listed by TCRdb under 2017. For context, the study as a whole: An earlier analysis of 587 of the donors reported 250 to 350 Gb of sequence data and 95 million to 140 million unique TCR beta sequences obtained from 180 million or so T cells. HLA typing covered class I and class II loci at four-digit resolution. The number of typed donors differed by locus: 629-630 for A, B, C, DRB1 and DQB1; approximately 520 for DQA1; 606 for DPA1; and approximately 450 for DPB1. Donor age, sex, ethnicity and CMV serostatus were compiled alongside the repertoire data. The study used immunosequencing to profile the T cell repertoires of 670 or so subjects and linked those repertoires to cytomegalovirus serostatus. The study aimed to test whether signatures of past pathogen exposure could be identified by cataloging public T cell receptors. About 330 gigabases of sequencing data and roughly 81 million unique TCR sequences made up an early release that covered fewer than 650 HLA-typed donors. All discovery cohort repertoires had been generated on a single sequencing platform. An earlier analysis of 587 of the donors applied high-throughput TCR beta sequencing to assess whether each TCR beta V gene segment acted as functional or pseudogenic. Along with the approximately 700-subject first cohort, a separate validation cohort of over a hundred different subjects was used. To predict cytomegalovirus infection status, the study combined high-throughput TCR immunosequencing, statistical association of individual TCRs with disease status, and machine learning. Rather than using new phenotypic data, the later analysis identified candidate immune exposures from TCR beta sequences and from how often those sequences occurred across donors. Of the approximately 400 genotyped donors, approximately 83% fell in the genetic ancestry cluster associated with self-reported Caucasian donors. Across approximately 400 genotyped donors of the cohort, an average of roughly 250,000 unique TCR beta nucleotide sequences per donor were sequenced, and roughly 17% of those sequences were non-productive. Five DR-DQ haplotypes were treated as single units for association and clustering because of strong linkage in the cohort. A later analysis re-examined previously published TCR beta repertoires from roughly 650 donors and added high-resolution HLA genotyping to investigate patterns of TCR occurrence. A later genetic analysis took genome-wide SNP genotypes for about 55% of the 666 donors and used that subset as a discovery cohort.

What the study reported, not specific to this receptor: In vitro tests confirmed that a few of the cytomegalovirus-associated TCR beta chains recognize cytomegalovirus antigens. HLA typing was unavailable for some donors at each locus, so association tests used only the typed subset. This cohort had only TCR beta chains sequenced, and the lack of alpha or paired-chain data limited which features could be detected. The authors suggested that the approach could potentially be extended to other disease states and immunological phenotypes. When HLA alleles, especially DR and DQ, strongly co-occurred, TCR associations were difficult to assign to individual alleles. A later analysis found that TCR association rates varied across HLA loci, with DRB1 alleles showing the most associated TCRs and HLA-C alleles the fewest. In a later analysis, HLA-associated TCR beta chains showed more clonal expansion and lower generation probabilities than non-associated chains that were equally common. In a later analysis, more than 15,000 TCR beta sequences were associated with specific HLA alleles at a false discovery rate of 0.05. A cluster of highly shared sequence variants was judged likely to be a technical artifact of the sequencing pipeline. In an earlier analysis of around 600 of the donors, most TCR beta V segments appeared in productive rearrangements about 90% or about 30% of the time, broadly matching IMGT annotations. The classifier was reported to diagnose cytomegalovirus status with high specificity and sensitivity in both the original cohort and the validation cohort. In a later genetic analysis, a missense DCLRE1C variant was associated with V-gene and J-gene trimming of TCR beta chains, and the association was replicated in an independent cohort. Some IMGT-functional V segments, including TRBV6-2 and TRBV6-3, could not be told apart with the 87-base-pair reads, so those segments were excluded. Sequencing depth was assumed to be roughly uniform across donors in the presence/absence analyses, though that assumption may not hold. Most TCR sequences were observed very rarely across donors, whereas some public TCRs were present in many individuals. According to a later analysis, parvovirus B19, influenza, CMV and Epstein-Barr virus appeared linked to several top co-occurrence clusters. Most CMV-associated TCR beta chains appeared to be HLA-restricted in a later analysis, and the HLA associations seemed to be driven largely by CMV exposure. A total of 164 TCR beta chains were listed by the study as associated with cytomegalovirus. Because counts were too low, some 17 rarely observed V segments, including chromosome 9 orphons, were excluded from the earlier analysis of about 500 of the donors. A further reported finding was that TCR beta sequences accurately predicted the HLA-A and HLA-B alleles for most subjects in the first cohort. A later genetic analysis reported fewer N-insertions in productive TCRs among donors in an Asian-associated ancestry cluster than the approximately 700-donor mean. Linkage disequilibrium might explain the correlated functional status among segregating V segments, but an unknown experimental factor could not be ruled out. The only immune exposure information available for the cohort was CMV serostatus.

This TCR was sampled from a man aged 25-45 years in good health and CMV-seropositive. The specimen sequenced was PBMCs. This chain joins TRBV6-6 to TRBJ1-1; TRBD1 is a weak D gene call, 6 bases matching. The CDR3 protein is CASSSRDIIMGEAFF. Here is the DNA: TGTGCCAGCAGTTCCCGGGACATAATCATGGGTGAAGCTTTCTTT.